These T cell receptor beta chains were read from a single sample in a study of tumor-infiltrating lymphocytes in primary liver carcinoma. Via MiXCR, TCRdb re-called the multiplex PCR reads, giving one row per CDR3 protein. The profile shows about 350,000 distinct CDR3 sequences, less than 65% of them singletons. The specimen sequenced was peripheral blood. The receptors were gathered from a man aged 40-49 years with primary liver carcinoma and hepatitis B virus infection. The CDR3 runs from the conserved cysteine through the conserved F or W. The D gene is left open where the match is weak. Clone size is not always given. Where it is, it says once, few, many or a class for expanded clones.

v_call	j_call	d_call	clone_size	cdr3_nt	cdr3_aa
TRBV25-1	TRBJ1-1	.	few	TGTGCCAGCAGTGACTCGAGGAGGCCCCTCGCTGAAGCTTTCTTT	CASSDSRRPLAEAFF
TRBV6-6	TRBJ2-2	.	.	TGTGCCAGCGGGCCCGACGGATCGAACACCGGGAAGCTGTTTTTT	CASGPDGSNTGKLFF
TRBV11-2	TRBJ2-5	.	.	TGTGCCAGTAGCATGGGACCCGGACGTCAAGAGACCCAGTACTTC	CASSMGPGRQETQYF
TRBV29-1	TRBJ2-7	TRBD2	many	TGCAGCGTTGAAGGGACTAGCGGGAGAGGGTCCTACGAGCAGTACTTC	CSVEGTSGRGSYEQYF
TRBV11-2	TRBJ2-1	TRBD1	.	TGTGCCAGCAACTCCAGACCGACAGGGGCGATCTACCATGAACAGTTCTTC	CASNSRPTGAIYHEQFF
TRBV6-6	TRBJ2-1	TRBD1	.	TGTACCAGCAGACCGGGACAGGGCTCTGAGTCCTTC	CTSRPGQGSESF
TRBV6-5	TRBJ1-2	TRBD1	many	TGTGCCAGCAGTCCGAGACAGGGTTTCGGCTACACCTTC	CASSPRQGFGYTF
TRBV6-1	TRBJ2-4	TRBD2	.	TGTGCCAGCAGTGAATCGGTAGCGGGAGGGCCGCGGGTGTACTTC	CASSESVAGGPRVYF
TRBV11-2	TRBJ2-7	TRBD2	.	TGTGCCAGCAGCCCCACGGGGGGACCCCACGAACAGTACTTC	CASSPTGGPHEQYF
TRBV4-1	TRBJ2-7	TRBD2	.	TGCGCCAGCAACCAAGAAGGGCGGGGGAGCTCCTACGAGCAGTACTTC	CASNQEGRGSSYEQYF
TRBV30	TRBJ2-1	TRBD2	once	TGTGCCTGGAGACTAGCGGGAGTGGAGGATGAGCAGTTCTTC	CAWRLAGVEDEQFF
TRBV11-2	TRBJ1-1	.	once	TGTGCCAGCAGCCACCGGCGGACAGAGGTGAAAGCTTCCTTT	CASSHRRTEVKASF
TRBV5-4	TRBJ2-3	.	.	TGTGCCATCAACCCAGGGGGGCCAGTCACAGATAAGCAGTATTTT	CAINPGGPVTDKQYF
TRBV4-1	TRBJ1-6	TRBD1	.	TGCGCCAGCAGCCAATCTCGACAGGGGCCGTGTTCACCCCTCCACTTT	CASSQSRQGPCSPLHF
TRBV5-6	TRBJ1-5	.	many	TGTGCCAGCAGCTACACTTCGGGGACGGTTAGCAATCAGCCCCAGCATTTT	CASSYTSGTVSNQPQHF
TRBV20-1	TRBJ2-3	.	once	TGCAGTGCTAGAGATCCTCTTGTGGATACGCAGTATTTT	CSARDPLVDTQYF
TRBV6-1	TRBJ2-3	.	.	TGTGCCAGCAGTGAAGGGATTCTTGGCACAGATACGCAGTATTTT	CASSEGILGTDTQYF
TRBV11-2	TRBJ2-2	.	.	TGTGCCAATAGCGGAGTTTGGGACATTACCTCTGCCGGGAAGCTGTTTTTT	CANSGVWDITSAGKLFF
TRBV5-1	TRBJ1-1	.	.	TGCGCCAGCAGCAGGGAGATCTGGATGAACACTGAAGCTTTCTTT	CASSREIWMNTEAFF
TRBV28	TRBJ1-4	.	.	TGTGCCAGCAGCCGGATGAAGATGGCAGGGGTTAATGATGAAAAACTGTTTTTT	CASSRMKMAGVNDEKLFF
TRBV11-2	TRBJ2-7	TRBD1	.	TGTGCCAGCAGCTCCGAAAGGGGGGGACAGGGCTATGGTGAGCACTACTTC	CASSSERGGQGYGEHYF
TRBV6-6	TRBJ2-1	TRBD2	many	TGTGCCAGCAGTTACAATACTAGGACTAGCGGGAGGGATGAGCAGTTCTTC	CASSYNTRTSGRDEQFF
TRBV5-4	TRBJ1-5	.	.	TGTGCCAGCAGCCCATGGGGACATCAGCCCCAGCATTTT	CASSPWGHQPQHF
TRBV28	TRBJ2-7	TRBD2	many	TGTGCCAGCAGTCCTCCGGGACTAGCGGGAGGAAGCGAGCAGTACTTC	CASSPPGLAGGSEQYF
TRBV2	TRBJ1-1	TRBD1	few	TGTGCCAGCAGAGAGTTTCCGGGACAGGGGAAAAACACTGAAGCTTTCTTT	CASREFPGQGKNTEAFF
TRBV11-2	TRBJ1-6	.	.	TGTGCCAGCAGCCCGAGGGGGGGACATTATAATTCACCCCTCAGCTTT	CASSPRGGHYNSPLSF
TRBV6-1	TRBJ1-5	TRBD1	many	TGTGCCAGCTCGACAGGGTGGGCTAATCAGCCCCAGCATTTT	CASSTGWANQPQHF
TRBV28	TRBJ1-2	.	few	TGTGCCAGCACCGCCCTCACTAGTAGAGGCTATGGCTACACCTTC	CASTALTSRGYGYTF
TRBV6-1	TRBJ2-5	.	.	TGTGCCAGCAGTCTCCAGGGAGGCCAAGTGACCCAGTACTTC	CASSLQGGQVTQYF
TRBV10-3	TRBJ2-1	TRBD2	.	TGTGCCATCAGCGAGTCCCTAGCGGGAGGGCCTAATGAGCAGTTCTTC	CAISESLAGGPNEQFF
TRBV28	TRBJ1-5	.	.	TGTGCCAGCAGTCCTCCCGGGAGCAATCAGCCCCAGCATTTT	CASSPPGSNQPQHF
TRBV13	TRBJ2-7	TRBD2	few	TGTGCCAGCAGCTCGCAACTAGCGGGAGGTTTGCAGTACTTC	CASSSQLAGGLQYF
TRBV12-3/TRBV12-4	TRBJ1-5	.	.	TGTGCCAGCAGTTTATTCCCCCACAGAGGGCCCCAGCATTTT	CASSLFPHRGPQHF
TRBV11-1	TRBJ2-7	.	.	.	CAISFGTGSYEEYF
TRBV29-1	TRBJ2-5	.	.	TGCAATGTTGAAGGACCGAGCCAAGAGACCCAGTACTTC	CNVEGPSQETQYF